One sample yielded the 32 T cell receptor beta chains listed below, sequenced in a study of radiotherapy plus CTLA-4 blockade in lung cancer. Method: immunoSEQ multiplex PCR; TCRdb's copy keeps in-frame clones and lacks some. The data hold around 78,000 clones, with 78% observed a single time. Source: peripheral blood, taken from a patient treated with radiotherapy plus ipilimumab. The receptors were sampled from a human donor with non-small cell lung cancer who had a partial response to radiotherapy plus ipilimumab. Some clones in this sample may be carry-over from other donors' samples.

The chain recombines TRBV29-1 with TRBJ1-4, with 7 positions matching TRBD1. Looked up from germline, CDR1 is SQVTM and CDR2 is ANQGSEA. This CDR3 spans 14 amino acids. The junction had 11 bases not matched to a gene; V was cut back by 5 bases and J by 8 bases. CDR3: CSVRGGTADEKLFF. DNA of the CDR3: TGCAGCGTTCGGGGGGGGACAGCGGACGAAAAACTGTTTTTT.

CDR3 nucleotides: TGTGCCAGCAGTTTGGTTACGGGGTTGGAGCAGTACTTC. Translation: CASSLVTGLEQYF. V gene TRBV27 combines with J gene TRBJ2-7; tentative D call: TRBD2 (5 bases). V was pared by 3 bases and J by 7 bases, with 13 bases between. The V gene's germline CDR1 is MNHEY and CDR2 SMNVEV (reference sequence). The length of the CDR3 is 13 residues.

This clone has only a few counts. The V gene is TRBV9, the J gene TRBJ2-7; TRBD2 aligns across 8 bases. The V and J ends lost 1 base and 4 bases, in that order; junction bases with no gene match: 4. The CDR3 is 14 amino acids. Germline CDR1 reads SGDLS; CDR2 reads YYNGEE. CDR3 sequence (DNA): TGTGCCAGCAGCGTAATGGGCGGGGGGTACGAGCAGTACTTC. Its translation is CASSVMGGGYEQYF.

The chain uses TRBV6-6 and TRBJ2-7, with a tentative D call TRBD1 (6 bases). The CDR3 covers 12 residues. V lost 0 bases and J 7 bases, leaving 7 bases between the germline ends. CDR1 is MNHNY, CDR2 SVGAGI, per germline (reference sequence). CDR3 protein: CASSYSQGEQYF. The CDR3 nucleotides read TGTGCCAGCAGTTACTCGCAGGGGGAGCAGTACTTC.

The genes are TRBV5-1 and TRBJ2-7, with D tentatively TRBD2 (6 bases). Trimming took off 0 bases at V and 6 bases at J, with 16 bases between the two ends. Germline CDR1 SGHRS, CDR2 YFSETQ. The CDR3 has 15 residues. CDR3 DNA: TGCGCCAGCAGCTTGGCTCAGTTCGGGAGTGGCGAGCAGTACTTC. This sequence encodes CASSLAQFGSGEQYF.

The V gene is TRBV28, the J gene TRBJ2-5; 12 bases are a match to TRBD1. Trimming cost V 4 bases and J 4 bases; bases outside gene matches: 10. Germline V lookup: CDR1 MDHEN, CDR2 SYDVKM. This CDR3 is built from 17 residues. CDR3 in amino acids: CASSSHRDRGRAETQYF. The CDR3 DNA follows: TGTGCCAGCAGTTCCCACCGGGACAGGGGGCGCGCAGAGACCCAGTACTTC.

CDR3 nucleotide sequence: TGTGCCAGCAGCTTTGACGGGGGGGCCGATAGCACAGATACGCAGTATTTT. Protein sequence: CASSFDGGADSTDTQYF. The chain joins TRBV11-3 to TRBJ2-3; 8 positions agree with TRBD2. V dropped 3 bases and J dropped 0; count of bases not matched to a gene: 8. Germline values: CDR1 SGHNT, CDR2 YENEEA. The CDR3 length is 17 residues.

The CDR3 is CASSQDSSNQPQHF. The CDR3 DNA sequence: TGTGCCAGCAGCCAAGATTCGTCTAATCAGCCCCAGCATTTT. The V call is TRBV4-2, the J call TRBJ1-5; unclear D gene. This CDR3 is built from 14 residues. The V end was cut by 0 bases, the J end by 4 bases, with 7 bases between. Germline V gives CDR1 LGHNA, CDR2 YNFKEQ.

The chain is built from TRBV19 and TRBJ2-3; 7 bases agree with TRBD2. The CDR3 loop spans 17 amino acids. The V and J ends lost 10 bases and 5 bases, in that order; junction bases with no gene match: 21. Germline V CDR1 and CDR2: LNHDA, SQIVND (reference sequence). As DNA, the CDR3 is TGTGCCACTAACTCCCACTTACTAGCGACACTCTTAGATACGCAGTATTTT. It codes for CATNSHLLATLLDTQYF.

The chain couples TRBV28 to TRBJ2-7, with D possibly matching TRBD1 (5 bases). Trimming pared 4 bases from V and 3 bases from J, leaving 7 bases between. The V gene's germline CDR1 is MDHEN and CDR2 SYDVKM. This CDR3 is built from 12 residues. The chain's CDR3 is CASSSGIYEQYF. The CDR3 region has the DNA TGTGCCAGCAGTTCAGGGATCTACGAGCAGTACTTC.

A single count supports this clone. The CDR3 DNA reads as TGTGCCAGTAGCACTAGCGGGGGTTGGGGCACAGATACGCAGTATTTT. It encodes CASSTSGGWGTDTQYF. The V gene is TRBV19, the J gene TRBJ2-3; 11 nucleotides match TRBD2. After removal of 6 bases from V and 1 base from J, the junction contained 6 bases not matched to a gene. The CDR3 sequence is 16 residues long. Per germline, CDR1 LNHDA and CDR2 SQIVND (reference sequence).

This chain connects TRBV9 to TRBJ1-1, with TRBD1 matching over 7 bases. This CDR3 comprises 14 residues. With V trimmed by 2 bases and J by 0 bases, 1 base remained unmatched. Germline V gene lookup returns CDR1 SGDLS and CDR2 YYNGEE. CDR3 amino acids: CASSVTGLNTEAFF. CDR3 coding DNA: TGTGCCAGCAGCGTGACAGGGCTGAACACTGAAGCTTTCTTT.

The rearrangement uses TRBV30 and TRBJ2-5; 15 positions agree with TRBD2. The CDR3 is 17 residues long. The V gene's germline CDR1 is GTSNPN and CDR2 SVGIG (reference sequence). J lost 6 bases, V lost 3 bases, and 11 bases had no gene match. This CDR3 reads CAWSKRTSGRASKTQYF. The CDR3 bases are TGTGCCTGGAGCAAACGGACTAGCGGGAGGGCCTCGAAGACCCAGTACTTC.

The V and J genes are TRBV9 and TRBJ2-1; TRBD1 matches at 8 bases. V shed 0 bases, J shed 6 bases, and the junction held 8 bases outside the gene matches. Germline CDR1 SGDLS, CDR2 YYNGEE. CDR3 length: 16 residues. In DNA, the CDR3 is TGTGCCAGCAGCGTAGAAGTAGGCACAGGGGGCAATGAGCAGTTCTTC. Translation gives CASSVEVGTGGNEQFF.

The chain joins TRBV5-1 to TRBJ2-5; 10 positions match TRBD2. Unmatched junction bases numbered 16, after V lost 4 bases and J lost 4 bases. CDR3 size: 18 residues. The germline gives CDR1 SGHRS, CDR2 YFSETQ. In nucleotides, the CDR3 is TGCGCCAGCAGCCGAGGGGGGGCTAGCGGGAGTGGCGGAGAGACCCAGTACTTC. Protein: CASSRGGASGSGGETQYF.

There are a few counts of this clone. This chain joins TRBV7-8 and TRBJ2-1; TRBD2 agrees at 9 bases. V was clipped by 6 bases and J by 4 bases; unmatched bases: 13. The germline V gene has CDR1 SGHVS and CDR2 FQNEAQ. The CDR3 loop spans 17 amino acids. The chain's CDR3 is CASSLRPTSGLYNEQFF. The CDR3 coding sequence is TGTGCCAGCAGTTTGAGACCGACTAGCGGTTTATACAATGAGCAGTTCTTC.

The chain joins TRBV19 to TRBJ1-2; 7 bases agree with TRBD1. The CDR3 is made up of 11 amino acids. J lost 7 bases, V lost 10 bases, and 6 bases had no gene match. Germline values: CDR1 LNHDA, CDR2 SQIVND (reference sequence). The CDR3 DNA reads TGTGCCATAAGAGGGGGCCGTGGCTACACCTTC. This translates into CAIRGGRGYTF. Full variable domain (missing parts from reference TRBV19 and TRBJ1-2): DGGITQSPKYLFRKEGQNVTLSCEQNLNHDAMYWYRQDPGQGLRLIYYSQIVNDFQKGDIAEGYSVSREKKESFPLTVTSAQKNPTAFYLCAIRGGRGYTFGSGTRLTVV.

This clone was found once. The junction and the germline gene differ at one end; a read error may be behind it. The chain uses TRBV6-5 and TRBJ2-4, with D unresolved. CDR1 and CDR2 (germline): MNHEY, SVGAGI. The CDR3 loop spans 9 amino acids. The CDR3 reads CASSYEPKF. CDR3 DNA: TGTGCCAGCAGTTACGAGCCGAAATTC.

V and J are TRBV7-8 and TRBJ1-1, with D unclear. Trimming cost V 5 bases and J 0 bases, with 10 bases left between them. CDR3 length equals 14 residues. Germline V gene lookup returns CDR1 SGHVS and CDR2 FQNEAQ. The CDR3 DNA follows: TGTGCCAGCAGCACTTCCTCCGTGAACACTGAAGCTTTCTTT. Protein sequence: CASSTSSVNTEAFF.

The chain has TRBV11-1 and TRBJ2-7; D perhaps matches TRBD1 (6 bases). The CDR3 is made up of 14 amino acids. Germline CDR1 and CDR2: SGHAT and FQDESV (reference sequence). Trimming cost V 4 bases and J 4 bases, with 14 bases left between them. The CDR3 DNA reads TGTGCCAGCAGCTCCTCCACAGGGATGTACGAGCAGTACTTC. Its translation is CASSSSTGMYEQYF. Supplemented by reference TRBV11-1 and TRBJ2-7, the full variable domain reads EAEVAQSPRYKITEKSQAVAFWCDPISGHATLYWYRQILGQGPELLVQFQDESVVDDSQLPKDRFSAERLKGVDSTLKIQPAELGDSAMYLCASSSSTGMYEQYFGPGTRLTVT.

This chain links TRBV11-3 with TRBJ2-5; D gene unclear. The V end was cut by 1 base, the J end by 1 base, with 10 bases between. Germline CDR1 reads SGHNT; CDR2 reads YENEEA. CDR3 size: 15 residues. The CDR3 region has the DNA TGTGCCAGCAGCTTAGGACTCGCCACCCAAGAGACCCAGTACTTC. Translation gives CASSLGLATQETQYF. Filled out from reference TRBV11-3 and TRBJ2-5, the complete variable domain reads EAGVVQSPRYKIIEKKQPVAFWCNPISGHNTLYWYLQNLGQGPELLIRYENEEAVDDSQLPKDRFSAERLKGVDSTLKIQPAELGDSAVYLCASSLGLATQETQYFGPGTRLLVL.

This clone was seen only a few times. This sequence joins TRBV7-3 and TRBJ2-1; possibly TRBD2 for D (6 bases). Trimming took 2 bases from V and 8 from J, leaving 19 bases between them. There are 16 residues in the CDR3. Germline V gene data show CDR1 as SGHTA and CDR2 as FQGTGA. CDR3 amino acids: CASSLRFDGSKDEQFF. CDR3 nucleotide sequence: TGTGCCAGCAGCTTACGGTTTGACGGGAGCAAGGATGAGCAGTTCTTC.

The chain combines TRBV19 with TRBJ2-1; 10 bases fit TRBD2. CDR1 is LNHDA, CDR2 SQIVND, per germline (reference sequence). This CDR3 has 13 amino acids. J lost 9 bases, V lost 6 bases, and 5 bases had no gene match. The CDR3 spells CASRAGGPGEQFF. In DNA form, the CDR3 reads TGTGCCAGTAGAGCGGGGGGGCCGGGTGAGCAGTTCTTC. The full variable domain, completed using reference TRBV19 and TRBJ2-1, is DGGITQSPKYLFRKEGQNVTLSCEQNLNHDAMYWYRQDPGQGLRLIYYSQIVNDFQKGDIAEGYSVSREKKESFPLTVTSAQKNPTAFYLCASRAGGPGEQFFGPGTRLTVL.

This rearrangement joins TRBV28 to TRBJ1-4, with D tentatively TRBD1 (6 bases). The V end was cut by 4 bases, the J end by 1 base, with 13 bases between. The CDR3 is made up of 16 amino acids. Germline CDR1 MDHEN, CDR2 SYDVKM. As DNA, the CDR3 is TGTGCCAGCAGTTCCGACAGGTGGTTAACTAATGAAAAACTGTTTTTT. This codes for CASSSDRWLTNEKLFF.

The chain has TRBV6-1 and TRBJ2-4; 7 bases match TRBD1. This CDR3 spans 17 amino acids. Per germline, CDR1 MNHNS and CDR2 SASEGT. Trimming at V came to 0 bases and at J to 0 bases, leaving 5 bases not matched to a gene. This CDR3 is CASSEARTGIAKNIQYF. For the CDR3, the DNA is TGTGCCAGCAGTGAAGCCCGGACAGGTATAGCCAAAAACATTCAGTACTTC.

The chain has TRBV7-7 and TRBJ2-2; 10 positions match TRBD1. The ends lost 5 bases at V and 5 bases at J; junction bases unmatched: 5. Germline CDR1 reads SSHAT; CDR2 reads FNYEAQ (reference sequence). CDR3 length equals 15 residues. The CDR3 sequence is CASSVGTGETGELFF. The DNA of the CDR3 is TGTGCCAGCAGCGTAGGGACAGGGGAGACCGGGGAGCTGTTTTTT. The variable domain in full, with the rest retrieved from reference TRBV7-7 and TRBJ2-2, is GAGVSQSPRYKVTKRGQDVTLRCDPISSHATLYWYQQALGQGPEFLTYFNYEAQPDKSGLPSDRFSAERPEGSISTLTIQRTEQRDSAMYRCASSVGTGETGELFFGEGSRLTVL.

The chain has TRBV28 and TRBJ2-7; D not resolved. The CDR3 is 17 residues long. V was clipped by 7 bases and J by 6 bases, with 28 bases between them. Germline loops: CDR1 MDHEN, CDR2 SYDVKM. The CDR3 bases are TGTGCCAGCAACACCTTCCCCGTGGTAGGCCGGCGAGGCGAGCAGTACTTC. Residues: CASNTFPVVGRRGEQYF.

This chain uses TRBV6-5 with TRBJ1-2, with D hard to call. V was shortened by 2 bases and J by 4 bases, with 8 bases between the two germline ends. The germline V gene encodes CDR1 MNHEY and CDR2 SVGAGI. The CDR3 runs to 13 residues. The CDR3 bases are TGTGCCAGCAGTTACGGAGCTTCCTATGGCTACACCTTC. Translated, it gives CASSYGASYGYTF.

The chain is built from TRBV2 and TRBJ1-5, with D possibly being TRBD1 (6 bases). The V gene's germline CDR1 is SNHLY and CDR2 FYNNEI. This CDR3 spans 16 amino acids. The V gene lost 7 bases and the J gene lost 0 bases, with 16 bases spanning the gap. Written as DNA, the CDR3 is TGTGCCAGCAAGCAAATAGCAGGGGTTAGCAATCAGCCCCAGCATTTT. Its translation: CASKQIAGVSNQPQHF.

In DNA, the CDR3 is TGTGCCAGCAGTTTATCGTTACAGGGACGAAATCAGCCCCAGCATTTT. It specifies CASSLSLQGRNQPQHF. This chain uses TRBV27 with TRBJ1-5, with D possibly matching TRBD1 (6 bases). Between the trimmed V and J ends, which lost 0 bases and 4 bases, there was a span of 13 bases. Germline CDR1 reads MNHEY; CDR2 reads SMNVEV (reference sequence). This CDR3 is 16 amino acids long.

This sequence joins TRBV5-1 and TRBJ2-1; 12 bases align to TRBD2. CDR1 is SGHRS and CDR2 is YFSETQ in the germline V gene. Trimming removed 6 bases from V and 9 bases from J; junction bases left unmatched: 10. The CDR3 contains 15 residues. CDR3 sequence reads: CASTPTSGGVVEQFF. The DNA of the CDR3 is TGCGCCAGCACACCGACTAGCGGGGGTGTCGTTGAGCAGTTCTTC. The full variable domain, rest sourced from reference TRBV5-1 and TRBJ2-1, is KAGVTQTPRYLIKTRGQQVTLSCSPISGHRSVSWYQQTPGQGLQFLFEYFSETQRNKGNFPGRFSGRQFSNSRSEMNVSTLELGDSALYLCASTPTSGGVVEQFFGPGTRLTVL.

V is TRBV5-1 and J is TRBJ2-7; D may be TRBD2 (5 bases). The germline V and J ends were trimmed by 1 base and 3 bases, with 8 bases remaining between them. This CDR3 has 13 amino acids. Germline lookup yields CDR1 SGHRS and CDR2 YFSETQ. Here the CDR3 reads CASSLIRDYEQYF. The CDR3 DNA reads as TGCGCCAGCAGCTTGATCCGGGACTACGAGCAGTACTTC.